The 23 T cell receptor beta chains presented below share a single source sample, sequenced in a study of cytomegalovirus exposure and HLA in healthy donors. Primers included in the PCR were 60 Vbeta and 13 Jbeta primers. The protocol was immunoSEQ multiplex PCR, while the TCRdb copy is restricted to in-frame clones and leaves out a portion. The table lists more than 200,000 clones, with approximately 0.98% in the top ten. Sample: PBMCs. The receptors come from a woman in her twenties or thirties in good health and CMV-seropositive.

The rearrangement uses TRBV9 and TRBJ2-5; D is perhaps TRBD1 (5 bases). The CDR3 is made up of 17 amino acids. Germline V gene lookup returns CDR1 SGDLS and CDR2 YYNGEE. V was trimmed by 1 base and J by 5 bases, leaving 21 bases between them. The CDR3 nucleotides are TGTGCCAGCAGCGTAAGGCCAAACTGGGGCGGAGAGGAGACCCAGTACTTC. Amino acid sequence: CASSVRPNWGGEETQYF.

CDR3 nucleotide sequence: TGTGCCAGCAGTTACGAGGGCGAAGCCTACAATGAGCAGTTCTTC. Its translation is CASSYEGEAYNEQFF. V gene TRBV6-6 combines with J gene TRBJ2-1, with a weak D call TRBD2 (5 bases). Germline V gene lookup returns CDR1 MNHNY and CDR2 SVGAGI (reference sequence). Trimming removed 2 bases from V and 2 bases from J, with 10 bases in between. The CDR3 loop spans 15 amino acids.

The V gene is TRBV18, the J gene TRBJ1-3; TRBD1 matches at 9 bases. The J segment lost 3 bases and the V segment lost 3 bases, leaving 6 bases of the junction unmatched. This CDR3 region has 16 residues. Germline CDR1 is KGHSH and CDR2 is LQKENI. CDR3 nucleotides: TGTGCCAGCTCACCGGGACAGGGTCCTGGTGGAAACACCATATATTTT. Protein product: CASSPGQGPGGNTIYF.

Written as DNA, the CDR3 is TGCGCCAGCAGTGAGGGACAGGGGTATCAAGAGACCCAGTACTTC. Translation: CASSEGQGYQETQYF. The J gene is TRBJ2-5, the V gene TRBV5-1; 10 positions match TRBD1. The V and J ends lost 5 bases and 2 bases, in that order; junction bases with no gene match: 6. Germline loops: CDR1 SGHRS, CDR2 YFSETQ. There are 15 residues in the CDR3.

V usage is TRBV9 and J usage is TRBJ2-3, with 8 bases aligning to TRBD2. The CDR3 covers 15 residues. V shed 1 base and J 8 bases; nucleotides not matched to a gene: 9. Germline lookup yields CDR1 SGDLS and CDR2 YYNGEE. The CDR3 loop is CASSVRASGSGTQYF. As DNA, the CDR3 is TGTGCCAGCAGCGTACGGGCTAGCGGGTCTGGTACGCAGTATTTT.

The J gene is TRBJ1-2, the V gene TRBV2; D perhaps matches TRBD1 (5 bases). This CDR3 region has 14 residues. Looked up from germline, CDR1 is SNHLY and CDR2 is FYNNEI. V was cut by 6 bases and J by 4 bases, with 15 bases left in between. The CDR3 nucleotides are TGTGCCAGCAGCGCCCGAGGGAGGGGCTATGGCTACACCTTC. This codes for CASSARGRGYGYTF.

The J gene is TRBJ1-6, the V gene TRBV9; 8 bases align to TRBD1. The V and J ends lost 4 bases and 7 bases, in that order; junction bases with no gene match: 7. Germline V gene lookup returns CDR1 SGDLS and CDR2 YYNGEE. The CDR3 consists of 15 residues. CDR3 region: CASSPGQGKNSPLHF. The CDR3, as DNA: TGTGCCAGCAGCCCAGGACAGGGCAAGAATTCACCCCTCCACTTT.

This sequence joins TRBV9 and TRBJ2-7; 9 nucleotides align to TRBD1. CDR1 is SGDLS and CDR2 is YYNGEE in the germline V gene. V dropped 0 bases and J dropped 1; count of bases not matched to a gene: 5. This CDR3 region has 16 residues. The CDR3 loop is CASSVAGQGNSYEQYF. DNA of the CDR3: TGTGCCAGCAGCGTAGCGGGACAGGGTAATTCCTACGAGCAGTACTTC.

The CDR3 bases are TGTGCCACCAGCAGAGGCCGGGGGGACACTGAAGCTTTCTTT. Translating it yields CATSRGRGDTEAFF. This chain joins TRBV15 and TRBJ1-1; D is perhaps TRBD1 (5 bases). This CDR3 region has 14 residues. Germline-derived CDR1 and CDR2 are LNHNV and YYDKDF (reference sequence). Trimming stripped 1 base from V and 3 bases from J, with 9 bases between. The full variable domain, in which reference TRBV15 and TRBJ1-1 provide the parts outside the CDR3, is DAMVIQNPRYQVTQFGKPVTLSCSQTLNHNVMYWYQQKSSQAPKLLFHYYDKDFNNEADTPDNFQSRRPNTSFCFLDIRSPGLGDTAMYLCATSRGRGDTEAFFGQGTRLTVV.

This chain links TRBV21-1 with TRBJ2-2; the DNA was not used to check the table's D call, TRBD2. TRBV21-1 is a listed pseudogene. The length of the CDR3 is 18 residues. The CDR3 nucleotides are TGTGCCAGCAGCCCTGAGGCCGGGACTAGCGGGAGGAAAGGGGAGCTGTTTTTT. As protein: CASSPEAGTSGRKGELFF.

The chain recombines TRBV5-1 with TRBJ1-3, with D unclear. CDR1 is SGHRS and CDR2 is YFSETQ in the germline V gene. There are 14 residues in the CDR3. Trimming left V 3 bases short and J 0 bases short, with 7 bases between. CDR3 loop: CASSSISSGNTIYF. Here the CDR3 DNA reads TGCGCCAGCAGCTCAATCAGCTCTGGAAACACCATATATTTT.

CDR3 protein: CASSLLSTGGSYQPQHF. The CDR3 DNA follows: TGTGCCAGCAGCTTACTTTCGACAGGGGGCTCGTATCAGCCCCAGCATTTT. The chain links TRBV7-9 to TRBJ1-5; 10 nucleotides match TRBD1. CDR3 length: 17 residues. CDR1 is SEHNR and CDR2 is FQNEAQ in the germline V gene (reference sequence). V shed 2 bases and J 5 bases; nucleotides not matched to a gene: 9.

The chain joins TRBV6-1 to TRBJ2-5; maybe TRBD1 (6 bases). The end of the DNA aligns better with TRBJ2-7, so the J call may be wrong. CDR1 is MNHNS, CDR2 SASEGT, per germline. The CDR3 sequence is 12 residues long. This chain's CDR3 is CASSGTVHEQYF. As DNA, the CDR3 is TGTGCCAGCAGTGGGACAGTGCACGAGCAGTACTTC.

V gene TRBV4-1 combines with J gene TRBJ2-7; the D gene is possibly TRBD1 (6 bases). Trimming pared 2 bases from V and 4 bases from J, leaving 18 bases between. Looked up from germline, CDR1 is MGHRA and CDR2 is YSYEKL. The CDR3 runs to 16 residues. This CDR3 is CASSQLNQGILYEQYF. DNA of the CDR3: TGCGCCAGCAGCCAATTAAACCAGGGGATATTGTACGAGCAGTACTTC.

The V gene is TRBV4-3, the J gene TRBJ1-2, with D possibly TRBD1 on 5 matching bases. The CDR3 contains 16 residues. Germline loops: CDR1 LGHNA, CDR2 YSLEER. Trimming removed 0 bases at V and 4 bases at J, with 15 bases between. CDR3 amino acids: CASSQDWGGTGYGYTF. The CDR3 DNA reads TGCGCCAGCAGCCAAGATTGGGGCGGGACGGGCTATGGCTACACCTTC.

The rearrangement joins TRBV29-1 to TRBJ1-2; D gene unclear. The germline V and J ends were trimmed by 2 bases and 8 bases, with 15 bases remaining between them. The germline gives CDR1 SQVTM, CDR2 ANQGSEA. This CDR3 comprises 13 residues. CDR3 loop: CSVEHISRYGYTF. The DNA of the CDR3 is TGCAGCGTTGAACATATTAGCCGATACGGCTACACCTTC.

The chain recombines TRBV5-1 with TRBJ1-4; perhaps TRBD1 as D (6 bases). The CDR3 has 14 residues. Germline V lookup: CDR1 SGHRS, CDR2 YFSETQ. V dropped 4 bases and J dropped 7 bases, with 14 bases sitting between them. This CDR3 reads CASSRDTSSEKLFF. The CDR3 DNA sequence: TGCGCCAGCAGCAGGGACACATCCTCTGAAAAACTGTTTTTT.

The chain recombines TRBV16 with TRBJ1-3, with D uncertain. Deletions cut 4 bases from V and 0 bases from J, with 10 bases between. Germline CDR1 KGHSY, CDR2 FQNENV. This CDR3 is 15 amino acids long. The CDR3 reads CASSPNFGSGNTIYF. The CDR3 DNA reads as TGTGCCAGCAGCCCCAACTTCGGCTCTGGAAACACCATATATTTT.

V and J are TRBV7-2 and TRBJ2-2; perhaps TRBD2 as D (6 bases). Trimming cost V 3 bases and J 5 bases, with 22 bases left between them. From germline, CDR1 is SGHTA and CDR2 FQGNSA. CDR3 length: 18 residues. CDR3 region: CASSFYERAGIRTGELFF. DNA for the CDR3: TGTGCCAGCAGCTTCTACGAACGGGCGGGGATTAGGACCGGGGAGCTGTTTTTT.

The genes are TRBV28 and TRBJ1-2; no clear D gene. V lost 5 bases and J lost 4, with 8 bases in between. Germline assignment: CDR1 MDHEN and CDR2 SYDVKM. CDR3 size: 12 residues. This chain's CDR3 is CASSDSFYGYTF. CDR3 nucleotide sequence: TGTGCCAGCAGTGACTCCTTCTATGGCTACACCTTC.

The gene calls are TRBV2 and TRBJ1-4; weak D call: TRBD1 (5 bases). CDR3 length equals 12 residues. Germline V gene data show CDR1 as SNHLY and CDR2 as FYNNEI. V lost 8 bases and J 6 bases, leaving 10 bases between the germline ends. The CDR3 nucleotides read TGTGCCAGCTCGGGGGGGGATGAAAAACTGTTTTTT. It translates to CASSGGDEKLFF.

This chain uses TRBV10-2 with TRBJ2-3; 7 bases align to TRBD2. In germline, CDR1 is WSHSY, CDR2 SAAADI. The CDR3 sequence is 15 residues long. V gave up 8 bases and J gave up 2 bases; unmatched junction bases: 10. CDR3 in DNA: TGCGCCAGCCTGATTTCTAGCGGTTACACAGATACGCAGTATTTT. Translating it yields CASLISSGYTDTQYF.

The gene calls are TRBV11-3 and TRBJ2-5; D not resolved. Deletions cut 5 bases from V and 2 bases from J, with 9 bases between. The V gene's germline CDR1 is SGHNT and CDR2 YENEEA. This CDR3 is built from 13 residues. CDR3 loop: CASSQSQQETQYF. In DNA form, the CDR3 reads TGTGCCAGCAGCCAATCCCAGCAAGAGACCCAGTACTTC. The full variable domain, with the rest looked up from reference TRBV11-3 and TRBJ2-5, is EAGVVQSPRYKIIEKKQPVAFWCNPISGHNTLYWYLQNLGQGPELLIRYENEEAVDDSQLPKDRFSAERLKGVDSTLKIQPAELGDSAVYLCASSQSQQETQYFGPGTRLLVL.